Here is one TCR beta chain with its context. What it recognizes is unknown. In the original processing: Owing to the provision of junction-only sequences devoid of quality scores by immunoSEQ, filtering differed. Method: immunoSEQ multiplex PCR; TCRdb's copy keeps in-frame clones and lacks some. V and J calls and clone size are as listed in that table; D and trimming were resolved from the DNA. The sample gives 2 million to 3 million clones, 93% of which show up once; 0.35% to 0.45% is in the top ten. The germline V gene encodes CDR1 MNHEY and CDR2 SMNVEV (reference sequence). V shed 6 bases and J 8 bases; nucleotides not matched to a gene: 12. The CDR3 is 14 amino acids. The sample belongs to a study of shared clonotypes between healthy human individuals. Study as a whole: A couple of women and a few men aged 18 to 49 made up the donors.

Study results and caveats: Clonotype sharing across four donors was observed for 4% to 5.5% of naive CD4 clonotypes. A small donor pool kept down the genetic and exposure-history diversity that was represented.

Material: naive CD4+ T cells from PBMCs. Described subset: CD45RA+ positively selected. The sequence was obtained from a man aged 18 to 30 in good health. Some clones in this sample may be carry-over from other donors' samples. The rearrangement links TRBV27 to TRBJ1-2; TRBD1 matches at 7 bases. The DNA of the CDR3 is TGTGCCAGCAGAGAAAAGACAGGGCGAAGAGGCTACACCTTC. Its translation is CASREKTGRRGYTF.